This T cell receptor (beta chain) appears in the sequencing data of a study of cytomegalovirus exposure and HLA in healthy donors (dated by TCRdb to about 2017). Broadly, across the study: According to an earlier analysis of 550 to 700 of the donors, about 170 million T cells yielded over 90 million unique TCR beta sequences and around 280 Gb of sequence data. An early release that covered several hundred HLA-typed donors contained approximately 300 gigabases of sequencing data and tens of millions of unique TCR sequences. Among the 398 genotyped donors, 81% belonged to the genetic ancestry cluster associated with self-reported Caucasian donors. The study aimed to test whether signatures of past pathogen exposure could be identified by cataloging public T cell receptors. The study used immunosequencing to profile the T cell repertoires of approximately 640 subjects and linked those repertoires to cytomegalovirus serostatus. A separate validation cohort of 100 to 150 different subjects was used in addition to the roughly 670-subject first cohort. High-throughput TCR immunosequencing, statistical association of individual TCRs with disease status, and machine learning were combined to predict cytomegalovirus infection status. To study patterns of TCR occurrence, a later analysis re-analyzed previously published TCR beta repertoires from hundreds of donors and added high-resolution HLA genotyping. Rather than using new phenotypic data, the later analysis identified candidate immune exposures from TCR beta sequences and from how often those sequences occurred across donors. To decide whether each TCR beta V gene segment behaved as functional or pseudogenic, an earlier analysis of some 580 of the donors relied on high-throughput TCR beta sequencing. Donor age, sex, ethnicity and CMV serostatus were compiled together with the repertoire data. A later genetic analysis used genome-wide SNP genotypes for about 60% of the roughly 700 donors, treating that subset as a discovery cohort. All discovery cohort repertoires had been generated using a single sequencing platform. Class I and class II HLA loci were covered by the typing at four-digit resolution. The number of donors typed differed by locus, with roughly 629-640 for A, B, C, DRB1 and DQB1, 522 for DQA1, some 570 for DPA1, and 400 to 490 for DPB1. Roughly 5 DR-DQ haplotypes were handled as single units for association and clustering because linkage in the cohort was strong. Across 300 to 500 genotyped donors of the cohort, an average of approximately 240,000 unique TCR beta nucleotide sequences per donor were sequenced, and roughly 20% of those sequences were non-productive.

Deletion took 5 bases off V and 4 bases off J, with a span of 19 bases between the germline ends. The CDR1 and CDR2 encoded by the germline V gene are SGHTA and FQGNSA. Taken from cysteine to phenylalanine, the CDR3 has 16 residues. The DNA shown is the 48-base CDR3, in frame from base 1. A word on this clone: Its antigen target is currently unknown. No clone much larger than this one lies a single base away; base qualities are absent.

Libraries were built with the immunoSEQ multiplex PCR assay. For the multiplex PCR, a mixture combining 60 forward primers for TCR Vbeta segments and 13 reverse primers for TCR Jbeta segments was used. A multiplex PCR assay on genomic DNA amplified the CDR3 region of rearranged TCR beta genes. The Illumina HiSeq System was used to sequence the amplified TCR beta libraries as 87-base-pair reads. In the original analysis: Across the 600 to 700 repertoires, a later analysis counted 78 million or so unique TCR beta chains, around 10 million of which were shared by at least two donors. Raw reads were error-corrected and collapsed into unique sequences by a nearest-neighbor algorithm in which closely related sequences were merged to remove PCR and sequencing errors. Alignment of CDR3 sequences to IMGT reference sequences was used to assign V, D and J gene segments. For a sequence to be retained, a match of at least six nucleotides to both a V gene segment and a J gene segment was required. Rearrangements were called productive when the CDR3 lacked stop codons and stayed in frame with V and J; all others were non-productive. CDR3 was defined by IMGT convention, running from the second conserved V-encoded cysteine to the conserved J-encoded phenylalanine. The earlier analysis of 450 to 750 of the donors excluded any sequence lacking an unambiguous match to a single V gene segment. In an earlier analysis of a few hundred of the donors, a V segment was called functional when productive rearrangements were above 56.7%, and segregating when the standard deviation between donors exceeded 5%. A statistical classification framework was built to diagnose cytomegalovirus status from the catalog of TCR beta chain sequences. V and J gene assignment, in a later analysis, came from comparing TCR nucleotide sequences with IMGT/GENE-DB human TR gene sequences. A later analysis assigned CDR3 sequences and most-parsimonious VDJ recombination scenarios with the TCRdist pipeline. In a later analysis, each TCR beta chain was defined by its CDR3 amino acid sequence together with its V-gene family, and reads without a unique V-gene family were excluded. To address suspected cross-contamination and a sequencing artifact, a later analysis removed a few hundred highly shared, low-generation-probability nucleotide sequences. In a later analysis, a clonal expansion index for each public chain was calculated from normalized within-repertoire ranks of inferred template counts. In a later analysis, generation probabilities were computed with a VDJ recombination model fitted to out-of-frame rearrangements, and the resulting probabilities were checked against IGoR. In a later analysis, hypergeometric tests were used to score TCR-TCR, TCR-HLA and TCR-CMV co-occurrence, with a repertoire-size bias correction applied to TCR pairs. In a later analysis, false discovery rates were estimated by permuting HLA or CMV assignments 20 times. A later analysis grouped co-occurring TCRs with DBSCAN, adding TCRdist sequence similarity when clustering within HLA-allele-positive subsets. For co-occurrence clustering, repertoires with fewer than 30,000 or more than 120,000 public chains were excluded, along with four or five repertoires with anomalous nucleotide sharing. TCRdb retrieved this table from immuneACCESS and kept in-frame rearrangements only. Not all clones are present; in checked studies, unresolved V genes account for under half, and no reason is known for the remainder. Clonal size and the V and J genes are those of that table, whereas D and trimming came from the DNA. This sample gives about 170,000 clones in total; approximately 81% of them show up just once. Of the sample, about 2.4% is held by the ten largest clones.

The cohort was made up of about 610 healthy bone marrow donors. Cohort members were all nominally healthy when sampled, although unrecorded immune exposures were likely present. The donor was CMV seropositive and was included in the group of some 290 seropositive cohort members. Each donor provided a peripheral blood sample, and peripheral blood mononuclear cells were used for TCR beta sequencing. The Qiagen DNeasy Blood Extraction Kit was used to extract genomic DNA from the blood cell samples. Overall study results and their limits: In both the original and validation cohorts, the classifier was reported to diagnose cytomegalovirus status with high specificity and sensitivity. Most CMV-associated TCR beta chains appeared to be HLA-restricted in a later analysis, and the HLA associations seemed to be driven largely by CMV exposure. In a later analysis, the rate of TCR association differed among HLA loci, with DRB1 alleles having the most associated TCRs and HLA-C alleles having the fewest. A cluster of highly shared sequence variants was judged likely to represent a technical artifact of the sequencing pipeline. The study gave a list of more than 150 TCR beta chains associated with cytomegalovirus. In an earlier analysis of fewer than 700 of the donors, most TCR beta V segments appeared in productive rearrangements about 90% or about 30% of the time, broadly matching IMGT annotations. Some IMGT-functional V segments, including TRBV6-2 and TRBV6-3, could not be distinguished by the 87-base-pair reads and were therefore excluded. While some public TCRs were present in many individuals, most TCR sequences turned up only very rarely across donors. Several of the top co-occurrence clusters appeared to be linked to parvovirus B19, influenza, CMV and Epstein-Barr virus, according to a later analysis. Because HLA typing was missing for some donors at each locus, association tests included only the typed subset. In vitro tests confirmed that a few of the cytomegalovirus-associated TCR beta chains recognize cytomegalovirus antigens. The presence/absence analyses assumed that sequencing depth was roughly uniform across donors, and that assumption may not be true. In a later genetic analysis, fewer N-insertions in productive TCRs were reported among donors in an Asian-associated ancestry cluster than the roughly 700-donor mean. Linkage disequilibrium might explain the correlated functional status among segregating V segments, but an unknown experimental factor could not be excluded. In a later analysis, HLA-associated TCR beta chains showed more clonal expansion and lower generation probabilities than non-associated chains that were equally common. In a later analysis, some 18,000 TCR beta sequences were associated with specific HLA alleles at a false discovery rate of 0.05. When HLA alleles, especially DR and DQ, strongly co-occurred, TCR associations were difficult to assign to individual alleles. The cohort was sequenced for TCR beta chains only, and without alpha or paired-chain data the features that could be detected were limited. A later genetic analysis associated a missense DCLRE1C variant with V-gene and J-gene trimming of TCR beta chains, and an independent cohort replicated the association. A further reported finding was that TCR beta sequences accurately predicted the HLA-A and HLA-B alleles for most subjects in the first cohort. CMV serostatus was the only immune exposure information available for the cohort. It was suggested by the authors that the approach could potentially be generalized to other disease states and immunological phenotypes. Because counts were too low, roughly 18 rarely observed V segments, including chromosome 9 orphons, were left out of the earlier analysis of 587 of the donors.

This clonotype was sampled from a man aged 25-45 years in good health and CMV-seropositive. The sequencing input was PBMCs. In this chain, TRBV7-2 is recombined with TRBJ2-3, and perhaps TRBD1 as D gene, on 5 matching bases. Here is the DNA: TGTGCCAGCAGCCCATTCAACTTAGTAGGGGCAGATACGCAGTATTTT. This gives the protein CASSPFNLVGADTQYF.